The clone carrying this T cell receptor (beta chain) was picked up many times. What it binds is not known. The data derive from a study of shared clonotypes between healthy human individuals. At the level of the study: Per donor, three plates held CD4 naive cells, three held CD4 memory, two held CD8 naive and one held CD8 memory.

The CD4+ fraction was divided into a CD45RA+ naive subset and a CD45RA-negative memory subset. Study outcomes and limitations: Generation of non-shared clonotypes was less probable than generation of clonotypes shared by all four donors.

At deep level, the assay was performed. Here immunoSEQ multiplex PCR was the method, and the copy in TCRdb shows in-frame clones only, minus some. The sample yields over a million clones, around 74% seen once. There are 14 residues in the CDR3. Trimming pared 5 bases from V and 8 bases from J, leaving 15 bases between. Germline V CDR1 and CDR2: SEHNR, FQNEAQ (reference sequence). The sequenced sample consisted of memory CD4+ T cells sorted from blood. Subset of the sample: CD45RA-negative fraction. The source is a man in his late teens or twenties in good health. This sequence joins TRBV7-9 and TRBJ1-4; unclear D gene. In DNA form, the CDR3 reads TGTGCCAGCAGCCGGGCCTCAGTGGGGGAAAAACTGTTTTTT. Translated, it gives CASSRASVGEKLFF. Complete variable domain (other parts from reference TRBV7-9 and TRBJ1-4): DTGVSQNPRHKITKRGQNVTFRCDPISEHNRLYWYRQTLGQGPEFLTYFQNEAQLEKSRLLSDRFSAERPKGSFSTLEIQRTEQGDSAMYLCASSRASVGEKLFFGSGTQLSVL.